These 30 T cell receptor beta chains were sequenced from one sample in a study of blood T cell repertoires in COVID-19. Here immunoSEQ multiplex PCR was the method, and the copy in TCRdb shows in-frame clones only, minus some. The sample includes nearly 200,000 clones, roughly 84% of them seen just once. Sequenced material: peripheral blood. Receptors were obtained from a woman aged 40 to 49 who had recovered from COVID-19.

V usage is TRBV29-1 and J usage is TRBJ2-1; TRBD2 agrees at 8 bases. This CDR3 contains 14 residues. The J segment lost 8 bases and the V segment lost 3 bases, leaving 9 bases of the junction unmatched. Germline CDR1 SQVTM, CDR2 ANQGSEA. CDR3 in amino acids: CSVDVTGGPDEQFF. The CDR3 region has the DNA TGCAGCGTTGATGTAACGGGAGGGCCGGATGAGCAGTTCTTC.

This clone was seen just once. The chain combines TRBV7-2 with TRBJ2-7; 7 nucleotides line up with TRBD2. The CDR3 totals 14 residues. Germline trimming cut 2 bases from V and 4 bases from J; bases unmatched to any gene: 5. Germline V CDR1 and CDR2: SGHTA, FQGNSA. CDR3 sequence: CASSLRRESYEQYF. For the CDR3, the DNA is TGTGCCAGCAGCTTAAGGCGGGAGTCTTACGAGCAGTACTTC.

The gene calls are TRBV7-9 and TRBJ2-1; 8 bases line up with TRBD2. Losses at the gene ends were 5 bases for V and 5 bases for J; bases not matched to a gene: 11. The CDR3 runs 16 residues. The germline V gene has CDR1 SEHNR and CDR2 FQNEAQ (reference sequence). The CDR3 protein is CASSPSESGRHNEQFF. The CDR3 nucleotides read TGTGCCAGCAGCCCCTCTGAGAGCGGGAGACACAATGAGCAGTTCTTC.

J is TRBJ2-1 and V is TRBV27; 7 nucleotides agree with TRBD2. Germline V CDR1 and CDR2: MNHEY, SMNVEV (reference sequence). The length of the CDR3 is 15 residues. The V and J ends lost 4 bases and 7 bases, in that order; junction bases with no gene match: 10. CDR3 sequence reads: CASSSPGLGANEQFF. In DNA form, the CDR3 reads TGTGCCAGCAGTTCCCCTGGACTAGGGGCGAATGAGCAGTTCTTC.

This clone appeared once. The chain recombines TRBV23-1 with TRBJ2-7; D perhaps matches TRBD1 (5 bases). Being an ORF, TRBV23-1 has a function that is uncertain. Trimming pared 3 bases from V and 1 base from J, leaving 7 bases between. The CDR3 extends over 13 amino acids. The CDR3 sequence is CASSHKGSYEQYF. CDR3 coding DNA: TGCGCCAGCAGTCATAAGGGGTCCTACGAGCAGTACTTC.

In the case of this clone: In the same sample, other DNA sequences code for this CDR3. The V gene is TRBV30, the J gene TRBJ2-2; D gene ambiguous. V lost 3 bases to trimming and J lost 3 bases, with 5 bases between them. CDR1 and CDR2 from the germline V gene are GTSNPN and SVGIG (reference sequence). The CDR3 has 12 residues. Here the CDR3 reads CAWSRDTGELFF. The CDR3 DNA reads as TGTGCCTGGAGCCGAGACACCGGGGAGCTGTTTTTT.

V gene TRBV27 combines with J gene TRBJ2-7, with D perhaps matching TRBD2 (5 bases). There are 14 residues in the CDR3. CDR1 and CDR2 (germline): MNHEY, SMNVEV (reference sequence). Trimming took 6 bases from V and 2 from J, leaving 14 bases between them. In DNA form, the CDR3 reads TGTGCCAGCAGACCCGACTACAGAACCTACGAGCAGTACTTC. Its translation: CASRPDYRTYEQYF.

The rearrangement uses TRBV28 and TRBJ1-1; D unclear. The CDR3 covers 16 residues. CDR1 and CDR2 from the germline V gene are MDHEN and SYDVKM. The V end was cut by 3 bases, the J end by 2 bases, with 16 bases between. CDR3 sequence reads: CASSFITHPRNTEAFF. DNA of the CDR3: TGTGCCAGCAGTTTCATAACTCACCCCCGAAACACTGAAGCTTTCTTT.

The chain employs TRBV4-2 and TRBJ1-3; unclear D gene. The CDR3 covers 16 residues. V lost 0 bases, J lost 0 bases, and 9 bases lay in between. CDR1 is LGHNA, CDR2 YNFKEQ, per germline. This CDR3 reads CASSQDIGSSGNTIYF. The CDR3 DNA reads as TGTGCCAGCAGCCAAGATATAGGGAGCTCTGGAAACACCATATATTTT.

The chain couples TRBV19 to TRBJ2-7, with 9 bases matching TRBD1. This CDR3 has 14 amino acids. With 7 bases clipped from V and 6 bases from J, the junction kept 10 bases outside the gene matches. CDR1 LNHDA and CDR2 SQIVND come from the germline V gene (reference sequence). The DNA for the CDR3 is TGTGCCAGTACCCCCGGGACAGGGTGGGGCGAGCAGTACTTC. This translates into CASTPGTGWGEQYF.

This chain uses TRBV11-2 with TRBJ1-3, with a tentative D call TRBD1 (6 bases). The length of the CDR3 is 16 residues. CDR1 is SGHAT, CDR2 FQNNGV, per germline. Trimming took off 0 bases at V and 0 bases at J, with 9 bases between the two ends. The CDR3 DNA is TGTGCCAGCAGCTTAGAGGCGACAGGCTCTGGAAACACCATATATTTT. As protein: CASSLEATGSGNTIYF.

This chain links TRBV4-1 with TRBJ1-4; TRBD1 is a possible D gene (5 bases). CDR1 is MGHRA, CDR2 YSYEKL, per germline. The V end was cut by 6 bases, the J end by 2 bases, with 13 bases between. The CDR3 length is 15 residues. CDR3 loop: CASRPGLGTNEKLFF. The CDR3 DNA sequence: TGCGCCAGCAGGCCAGGGCTGGGGACTAATGAAAAACTGTTTTTT.

The chain employs TRBV30 and TRBJ2-7; possibly TRBD2 for D (6 bases). The CDR3 runs 15 residues. Germline lookup yields CDR1 GTSNPN and CDR2 SVGIG (reference sequence). Deletions cut 2 bases from V and 2 bases from J, with 16 bases between. The CDR3 bases are TGTGCCTGGAGTCTCCTAGCGTCTCATGCCTACGAGCAGTACTTC. This codes for CAWSLLASHAYEQYF.

This chain uses TRBV6-4 with TRBJ1-4; 9 bases fit TRBD1. This CDR3 is built from 16 residues. V lost 3 bases, J lost 6 bases, and 8 bases stayed unmatched. Germline V CDR1 and CDR2: MRHNA, SNTAGT. Written as DNA, the CDR3 is TGTGCCAGCAGTGAAAAGGGGGGACAGGGCGATGAAAAACTGTTTTTT. It codes for CASSEKGGQGDEKLFF.

CDR3 DNA sequence: TGTGCCAGCAGCTTAGACGCGGTCGCGAACACCGGGGAGCTGTTTTTT. This codes for CASSLDAVANTGELFF. The V call is TRBV7-8, the J call TRBJ2-2; D uncertain. Trimming cost V 1 base and J 0 bases, with 9 bases left between them. Per the germline V gene, CDR1 is SGHVS and CDR2 is FQNEAQ. The length of the CDR3 is 16 residues.

The rearrangement uses TRBV29-1 and TRBJ1-1; tentatively, D is TRBD1 (5 bases). Between the trimmed V and J ends, which lost 4 bases and 0 bases, there was a span of 18 bases. This CDR3 contains 16 residues. In germline, CDR1 is SQVTM, CDR2 ANQGSEA. This chain's CDR3 is CSVGTLEDFLNTEAFF. Written as DNA, the CDR3 is TGCAGCGTTGGGACACTGGAAGATTTTTTGAACACTGAAGCTTTCTTT.

The rearrangement joins TRBV21-1 to TRBJ2-3; TRBD2 is the table's D call and was not checked against the DNA. TRBV21-1 is classified as a pseudogene. This CDR3 region has 13 residues. Here the CDR3 reads CASSGLATDTQYF. CDR3 coding DNA: TGTGCCAGCAGCGGACTGGCTACAGATACGCAGTATTTT.

The rearrangement uses TRBV7-9 and TRBJ1-1, with D perhaps TRBD1 (6 bases). V was cut by 6 bases and J by 5 bases, with 19 bases left in between. Looked up from germline, CDR1 is SEHNR and CDR2 is FQNEAQ (reference sequence). This CDR3 is 15 amino acids long. DNA for the CDR3: TGTGCCAGCAGTCCACCCCGCAGGGGCGGGACTGAAGCTTTCTTT. It yields the protein CASSPPRRGGTEAFF.

The chain carries TRBV13 and TRBJ2-5; TRBD2 matches 14 bases. Trimming at V came to 4 bases and at J to 7 bases, leaving 8 bases not matched to a gene. CDR3 length equals 16 residues. Germline CDR1 is PRHDT and CDR2 is FYEKMQ (reference sequence). In DNA, the CDR3 is TGTGCCAGCAGCTCACCGGGACTAGCGGGAGCTGGGACCCAGTACTTC. Translated: CASSSPGLAGAGTQYF.

This chain uses TRBV29-1 with TRBJ1-2, with 7 bases aligning to TRBD1. The CDR3 covers 12 residues. Per the germline V gene, CDR1 is SQVTM and CDR2 is ANQGSEA. The V segment lost 6 bases and the J segment 4 bases; nucleotides outside the gene matches: 5. The CDR3 protein is CSVETGFYGYTF. DNA of the CDR3: TGCAGCGTGGAGACAGGGTTCTATGGCTACACCTTC.

The chain is built from TRBV27 and TRBJ2-7; D is possibly TRBD1 (6 bases). The CDR3 has 14 residues. Looked up from germline, CDR1 is MNHEY and CDR2 is SMNVEV (reference sequence). The V gene lost 6 bases and the J gene lost 3 bases, with 15 bases spanning the gap. The CDR3 sequence is CASRPGTTIYEQYF. CDR3 coding DNA: TGTGCCAGCAGACCCGGGACAACTATCTACGAGCAGTACTTC.

The chain joins TRBV25-1 to TRBJ2-2; D is uncertain. The CDR3 contains 14 residues. Per the germline V gene, CDR1 is MGHDK and CDR2 is SYGVNS. Deletions cut 6 bases from V and 6 bases from J, with 14 bases between. The CDR3 nucleotides are TGTGCCAGCAGGATGGGCGACCACCCCGGGGAGCTGTTTTTT. As protein: CASRMGDHPGELFF.

The sample holds one count of this clone. The chain combines TRBV18 with TRBJ2-6; 7 nucleotides align to TRBD1. Per germline, CDR1 KGHSH and CDR2 LQKENI. This CDR3 has 18 residues. V was clipped by 2 bases and J by 2 bases; unmatched bases: 9. Here the CDR3 reads CASSPFSQGLTGANVLTF. In DNA, the CDR3 is TGTGCCAGCTCACCATTCTCACAGGGGCTGACTGGGGCCAACGTCCTGACTTTC.

The chain combines TRBV28 with TRBJ2-7, with D possibly being TRBD1 (7 bases). The V end lost 5 bases, the J end lost 7 bases, and 15 bases lay between the germline ends. Germline V gene sequence: CDR1 MDHEN, CDR2 SYDVKM. The CDR3 extends over 13 amino acids. CDR3 nucleotides: TGTGCCAGCAGTGGACCACAGGGGAGGGAGCAGTACTTC. Translating gives CASSGPQGREQYF.

The V gene is TRBV6-5, the J gene TRBJ2-2, with a possible D match to TRBD2 (6 bases). CDR1 and CDR2 from the germline V gene are MNHEY and SVGAGI. Trimming pared 10 bases from V and 3 bases from J, leaving 18 bases between. The CDR3 extends over 15 amino acids. CDR3 in DNA: TGTGCCAACAGCCAGAGGGAGGTTGACACCGGGGAGCTGTTTTTT. This gives the protein CANSQREVDTGELFF.

V is TRBV18 and J is TRBJ1-1; 7 bases are a match to TRBD1. This CDR3 spans 14 amino acids. The germline V gene has CDR1 KGHSH and CDR2 LQKENI. The trim removed 1 base at V and 7 bases at J, leaving 6 bases unmatched. For the CDR3, the DNA is TGTGCCAGCTCACCACAGGACAGGATGGTTGAAGCTTTCTTT. Its protein is CASSPQDRMVEAFF.

The chain links TRBV30 to TRBJ2-1; D might be TRBD1 (5 bases). The CDR3 length is 16 residues. Germline V lookup: CDR1 GTSNPN, CDR2 SVGIG (reference sequence). V dropped 3 bases and J dropped 3 bases, with 18 bases sitting between them. The CDR3 DNA reads as TGTGCCTGGAGCCCCACCAACCAGGGATTCTACAATGAGCAGTTCTTC. This encodes CAWSPTNQGFYNEQFF.

This clone was seen only once. The chain recombines TRBV5-1 with TRBJ2-6; no reliable D call. The CDR3 contains 17 residues. Germline CDR1 SGHRS, CDR2 YFSETQ. The ends were cut back, 0 bases at V and 0 bases at J, with 10 bases in the middle. The DNA of the CDR3 is TGCGCCAGCAGCTTGGACAGCCTCATCTCTGGGGCCAACGTCCTGACTTTC. Protein sequence: CASSLDSLISGANVLTF.

The chain combines TRBV9 with TRBJ2-2; 7 bases line up with TRBD2. Trimming removed 3 bases from V and 6 bases from J; junction bases left unmatched: 2. Germline lookup yields CDR1 SGDLS and CDR2 YYNGEE. There are 13 residues in the CDR3. For the CDR3, the DNA is TGTGCCAGCAGCGGCGCGGGAGCCGGGGAGCTGTTTTTT. Its protein is CASSGAGAGELFF.

This rearrangement joins TRBV19 to TRBJ2-1, with TRBD2 matching 14 bases. Trimming took 9 bases from V and 0 from J; bases not matched to a gene: 7. Germline lookup yields CDR1 LNHDA and CDR2 SQIVND (reference sequence). The CDR3 covers 17 residues. The CDR3 coding sequence is TGTGCCAGCCACTTAGGGACTAGCGGGAGCTCCTACAATGAGCAGTTCTTC. Protein product: CASHLGTSGSSYNEQFF. Full variable domain (remainder filled in from reference TRBV19 and TRBJ2-1): DGGITQSPKYLFRKEGQNVTLSCEQNLNHDAMYWYRQDPGQGLRLIYYSQIVNDFQKGDIAEGYSVSREKKESFPLTVTSAQKNPTAFYLCASHLGTSGSSYNEQFFGPGTRLTVL.